This TCR beta chain is drawn from a study of CD8 T cells in ankylosing spondylitis. The study's findings and limits: CD8+ by phenotype, disease-linked clones were relatively rare in peripheral blood. Significant enrichment of disease-linked clones was reportedly seen in matched ankylosing spondylitis synovial fluid. A TCR beta motif of several highly homologous variants seemed to mark ankylosing spondylitis blood.

Germline lookup yields CDR1 SGHTA and CDR2 FQGNSA. J gave up 9 bases and V 1 base, and 7 bases lay outside the gene matches. The CDR3 consists of 15 residues. The table lists this clonotype with a few counts. Its specificity is unknown. As the method for making TCR beta libraries, quantitative 5'-RACE with molecular barcodes was used. TCRdb reprocessed the 5' RACE reads via MiXCR and lists one record per CDR3 protein. The table shows over 700,000 distinct CDR3 sequences, with around 19% occurring only once. The TCR was taken from a male donor with ankylosing spondylitis. The genes are TRBV7-2 and TRBJ2-1; 9 nucleotides match TRBD2. The sample comprised blood, either unsorted or a sorted T cell fraction (not recorded which). In nucleotides, the CDR3 is TGTGCCAGCAGCTTAGTCGCGGGAGGGCTCGTTGAGCAGTTCTTC. Protein: CASSLVAGGLVEQFF. Complete variable domain (other parts from reference TRBV7-2 and TRBJ2-1): GAGVSQSPSNKVTEKGKDVELRCDPISGHTALYWYRQSLGQGLEFLIYFQGNSAPDKSGLPSDRFSAERTGGSVSTLTIQRTQQEDSAVYLCASSLVAGGLVEQFFGPGTRLTVL.